This T cell receptor (beta chain) was identified in a study of regulatory and conventional T cells in RAG deficiency. General study results and limits: Patient subsets had shorter CDR3s; Omenn Treg-Tconv overlap exceeded 80%.

TCRdb's copy holds only in-frame clones and misses some; the assay was immunoSEQ multiplex PCR. The sample lists roughly 35,000 clones; about 89% were seen once. Germline V CDR1 and CDR2: LNHDA, SQIVND (reference sequence). The V and J ends lost 7 bases and 11 bases respectively, with 15 bases between them. The CDR3 contains 12 residues. Comment on this clone: Its antigen is as yet unknown.

The same sample was also used in a study of regulatory T cells. That paper notes: Amplification used 52 TRBV primers and 13 TRBJ primers. Regulatory T cells showed the strongest V-J pair restriction and V/J gene skewing among patient repertoires.

This sequence was found in a human donor in good health. Sequenced material: CD8+ T cells sorted from blood. The chain has TRBV19 and TRBJ1-5; no clear D. CDR3 sequence: CASTPDGRSQHF. Here the CDR3 DNA reads TGTGCCAGTACCCCAGACGGACGGTCCCAGCATTTT.